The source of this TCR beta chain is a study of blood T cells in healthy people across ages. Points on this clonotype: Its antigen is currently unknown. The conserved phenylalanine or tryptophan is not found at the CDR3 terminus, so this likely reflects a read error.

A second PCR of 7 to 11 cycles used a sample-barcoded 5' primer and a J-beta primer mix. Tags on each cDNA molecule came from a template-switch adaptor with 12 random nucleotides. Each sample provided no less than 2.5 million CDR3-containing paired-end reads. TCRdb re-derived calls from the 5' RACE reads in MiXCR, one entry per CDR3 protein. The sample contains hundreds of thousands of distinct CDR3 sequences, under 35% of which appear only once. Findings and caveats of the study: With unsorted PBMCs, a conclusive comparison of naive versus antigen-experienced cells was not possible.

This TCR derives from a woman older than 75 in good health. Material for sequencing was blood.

The CDR3 here is CASSPAAFQETQYC. The CDR3 DNA sequence: TGTGCCAGCTCACCAGCTGCGTTCCAGGAGACCCAGTACTGC. The genes are TRBV18 and TRBJ2-5; D gene uncertain. V lost 2 bases and J lost 5, with 12 bases in between. The V gene's germline CDR1 is KGHSH and CDR2 LQKENI. This CDR3 is 14 amino acids long.